This T cell receptor (beta chain) came from a study of cytomegalovirus exposure and HLA in healthy donors. Study-wide background: An analysis done earlier identified more than 90 million unique TCR beta sequences from about 179 million T cells.

PCR involved 60 Vbeta and 13 Jbeta primers. Sequencing used immunoSEQ multiplex PCR; TCRdb keeps in-frame clones, though not all of them. The sample has about 57,000 clones, approximately 75% seen once. The V and J ends lost 7 bases and 0 bases respectively, with 12 bases between them. The CDR3 runs 14 residues. Germline-derived CDR1 and CDR2 are SGHAT and FQNNGV. Overall study findings and caveats: Earlier results showed most TCR beta V segments being productive about 87% or about 30% of the time. It was only CMV serostatus that was available as immune exposure information. The authors listed over 150 TCR beta chains as cytomegalovirus-associated.

On this clone itself: The antigen is not known.

The source material was PBMCs. This clonotype was sampled from a man aged 30-40 years in good health and CMV-seropositive. J is TRBJ1-1 and V is TRBV11-2, with D unresolved. The CDR3 protein is CASNTRTMNTEAFF. The CDR3 coding sequence is TGTGCCAGCAACACACGGACTATGAACACTGAAGCTTTCTTT.